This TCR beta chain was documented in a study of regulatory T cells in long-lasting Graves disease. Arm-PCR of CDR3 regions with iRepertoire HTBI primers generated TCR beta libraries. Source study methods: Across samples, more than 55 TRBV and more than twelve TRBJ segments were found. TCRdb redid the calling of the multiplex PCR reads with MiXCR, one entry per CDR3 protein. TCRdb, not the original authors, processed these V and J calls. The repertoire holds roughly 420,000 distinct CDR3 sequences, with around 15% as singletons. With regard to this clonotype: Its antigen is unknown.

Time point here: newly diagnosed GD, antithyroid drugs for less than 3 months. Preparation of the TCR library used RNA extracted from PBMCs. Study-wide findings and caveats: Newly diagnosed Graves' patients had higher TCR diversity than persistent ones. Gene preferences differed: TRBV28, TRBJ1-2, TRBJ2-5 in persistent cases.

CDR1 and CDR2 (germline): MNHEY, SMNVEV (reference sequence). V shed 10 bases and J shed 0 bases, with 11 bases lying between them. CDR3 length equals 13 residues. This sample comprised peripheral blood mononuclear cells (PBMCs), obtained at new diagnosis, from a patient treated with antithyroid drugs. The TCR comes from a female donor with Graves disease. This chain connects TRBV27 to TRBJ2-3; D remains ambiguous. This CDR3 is CAIRVGSTDTQYF. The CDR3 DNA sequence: TGTGCCATCCGAGTCGGGAGCACAGATACGCAGTATTTT.